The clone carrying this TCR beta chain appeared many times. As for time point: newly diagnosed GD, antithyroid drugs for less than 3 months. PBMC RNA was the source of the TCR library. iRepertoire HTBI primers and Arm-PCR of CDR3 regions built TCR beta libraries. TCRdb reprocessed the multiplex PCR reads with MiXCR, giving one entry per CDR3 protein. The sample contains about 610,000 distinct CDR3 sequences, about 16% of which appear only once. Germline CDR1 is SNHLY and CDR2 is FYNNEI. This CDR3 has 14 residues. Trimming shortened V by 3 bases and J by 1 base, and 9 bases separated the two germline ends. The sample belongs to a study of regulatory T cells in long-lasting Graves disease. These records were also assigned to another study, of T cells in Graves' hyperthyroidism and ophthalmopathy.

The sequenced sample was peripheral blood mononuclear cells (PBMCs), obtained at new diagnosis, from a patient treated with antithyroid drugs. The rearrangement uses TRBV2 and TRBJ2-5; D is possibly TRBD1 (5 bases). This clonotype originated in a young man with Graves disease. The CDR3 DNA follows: TGTGCCAGCAGTGACCGCAGGGTCCAAGAGACCCAGTACTTC. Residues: CASSDRRVQETQYF.